This T cell receptor beta chain is drawn from a study of T cells after yellow fever vaccination (dated by TCRdb to between 2018 and 2020). General notes on the study: The SMART-Seq v4 Ultra Low Input RNA kit was used to prepare libraries from fractions with low cell numbers. To follow T-cell clones before and after primary and booster YFV17D yellow fever vaccination, bulk TCR alpha and beta repertoires were sequenced over time. Two healthy male donors made up the cohort, one aged 18 to 30 years and the other aged 30 to 40 years. Blood was drawn at multiple timepoints before and after primary and secondary immunization, with bulk PBMC replicates and cell subsets isolated. The research as a whole found: Compared with the primary T-cell response, the secondary T-cell response was weaker but faster, peaking on day 5 rather than day 15. Computational filtering was required because FACS-sorted repertoires could contain abundant contaminating clonotypes from the bulk population. A small fraction of clonotypes appeared in both the CD4 and CD8 compartments, likely as a result of convergent recombination. After the booster, most clones that had expanded after primary vaccination were detected again (nearly 98% of CD4 and under 90% of CD8), suggesting broad maintenance of memory. Only a couple of donors were included in the study, so the extent to which the findings can be generalized is limited.

The label giving this sample's treatment or condition can be read as: live attenuated yellow fever vaccine strain. A standard Ficoll-Paque protocol was used to isolate PBMCs from peripheral blood. Dynabeads CD4 and CD8 positive selection kits were used to isolate the CD4 and CD8 T-cell fractions. TriZol was used to extract RNA from bulk PBMCs, CD4 and CD8 fractions, and dextramer-positive and dextramer-negative fractions. The sample holds many counts of this clonotype. It has no known antigen specificity. No clone much larger than this one lies a single base away; base qualities are absent. TCR cDNA was made using 5'RACE template switching, a step that added a universal primer site and unique molecular identifiers. cDNA synthesis was primed from both the TCR alpha and TCR beta constant segments. Libraries were amplified in two PCR steps, with sample barcodes and sequencing adapters added in the second step. Sequencing of libraries was done on Illumina HiSeq 2500 (2x100 bp) or NovaSeq (2x150 bp). From the authors' description of their analysis: Demultiplexing of reads and collapsing into UMI consensus sequences were performed with MIGEC, and V(D)J alignment was carried out with MiXCR. Using edgeR on replicate PBMC samples, clonotypes were called vaccine-responding if FDR was below 0.01 and the log2 fold change was above 5 up to day 15. Each bulk clonotype was labeled CD4 or CD8 based on which sequenced repertoire, CD4 or CD8, contained the clonotype at higher abundance. TCRdb's own reprocessing of the public reads used fastp at Q25 and MiXCR and kept productive beta chains. Identical CDR3 proteins give one entry, which carries the most common genes and DNA. None of the V and J calls come from the authors' own analysis; TCRdb made them. Recorded for this sample are 140,000 to 150,000 distinct CDR3 sequences; 6.6% of them occurred a single time. The ten largest clones represent more than 0.55% of the sample.

The CDR3 has 16 amino acids, counting the end cysteine and phenylalanine. Only the CDR3 portion is preserved as DNA: 48 bases, with reading frame beginning at the first base. Relative to germline, V is 6 bases shorter and J is 4 bases shorter, with 21 bases between their ends. The sample consisted of CD4+ T cells sorted from PBMCs, taken 10 days after the yellow fever booster vaccination. The receptor was isolated from a young man who received the YFV17D yellow fever vaccine. The receptor chain draws on TRBV12-3 or TRBV12-4 and TRBJ2-5; the D gene cannot be resolved reliably. The CDR3 protein is CASRPNSRNQGETQYF. The sequenced DNA: TGTGCCAGCAGACCCAACTCACGTAATCAAGGAGAGACCCAGTACTTC.